These 7 T cell receptor beta chains share one sample of origin, sequenced in a study of technical replicates of blood from several donors. The repertoire was sequenced with immunoSEQ multiplex PCR; TCRdb's copy has only in-frame clones and lacks some. This table has 95,000 or so clones, 85% to 95% appearing once. The sample comprised T cells isolated from PBMCs. The receptors originated from a human donor in good health.

The V and J genes are TRBV19 and TRBJ2-7; the D gene is possibly TRBD1 (6 bases). Deletions cut 10 bases from V and 11 bases from J, with 27 bases between. The germline V gene encodes CDR1 LNHDA and CDR2 SQIVND (reference sequence). This CDR3 spans 14 amino acids. The CDR3 here is CATRPGQGIFPEYF. CDR3 sequence (DNA): TGTGCCACTCGACCAGGGCAGGGGATTTTCCCAGAGTACTTC. Using reference TRBV19 and TRBJ2-7 for the parts outside the CDR3, the full variable domain is DGGITQSPKYLFRKEGQNVTLSCEQNLNHDAMYWYRQDPGQGLRLIYYSQIVNDFQKGDIAEGYSVSREKKESFPLTVTSAQKNPTAFYLCATRPGQGIFPEYFGPGTRLTVT.

A note on this clone: Other nucleotide sequences from this sample produce the same CDR3. The chain carries TRBV19 and TRBJ2-7; TRBD2 aligns across 7 bases. Unmatched junction bases numbered 2, after V lost 4 bases and J lost 2 bases. Looked up from germline, CDR1 is LNHDA and CDR2 is SQIVND (reference sequence). This CDR3 spans 13 amino acids. Here the CDR3 reads CASSSGSAYEQYF. DNA for the CDR3: TGTGCCAGTAGTAGCGGGAGCGCCTACGAGCAGTACTTC.

This clone was detected a few times. The J gene is TRBJ2-1, the V gene TRBV7-3, with TRBD1 matching over 10 bases. V was clipped by 4 bases and J by 5 bases; unmatched bases: 5. Germline V gene lookup returns CDR1 SGHTA and CDR2 FQGTGA. This CDR3 has 15 residues. The CDR3 nucleotides are TGTGCCAGCAGCTACCGGGACAGGGGAAACAATGAGCAGTTCTTC. It codes for CASSYRDRGNNEQFF. Filled out from reference TRBV7-3 and TRBJ2-1, the complete variable domain reads GAGVSQTPSNKVTEKGKYVELRCDPISGHTALYWYRQSLGQGPEFLIYFQGTGAADDSGLPNDRFFAVRPEGSVSTLKIQRTERGDSAVYLCASSYRDRGNNEQFFGPGTRLTVL.

The chain joins TRBV2 to TRBJ2-7; D is perhaps TRBD1 (5 bases). Trimming stripped 7 bases from V and 0 bases from J, with 13 bases between. Germline V gives CDR1 SNHLY, CDR2 FYNNEI. This CDR3 contains 14 residues. DNA of the CDR3: TGTGCCAGCAAAGGGGTCTCGAGCTCCTACGAGCAGTACTTC. Protein sequence: CASKGVSSSYEQYF.

The V and J genes are TRBV18 and TRBJ2-1, with 8 bases aligning to TRBD1. The CDR3 has 17 residues. The V gene end was trimmed by 2 bases and the J gene end by 8 bases; junction bases not matched to a gene: 14. CDR1 and CDR2 from the germline V gene are KGHSH and LQKENI. The CDR3 DNA reads TGTGCCAGCTCACCAAGGACAGGGAAAATGTCAATCGATGAGCAGTTCTTC. It is translated as CASSPRTGKMSIDEQFF.

The gene calls are TRBV7-2 and TRBJ2-1; D is uncertain. CDR3 length equals 12 residues. In germline, CDR1 is SGHTA, CDR2 FQGNSA. V gave up 1 base and J gave up 9 bases, with 7 bases separating them. DNA for the CDR3: TGTGCCAGCAGCTTAGGAGAAATTGAGCAGTTCTTC. Translating gives CASSLGEIEQFF.

This clone was seen once. This chain connects TRBV6-5 to TRBJ2-7, with 12 bases identical to TRBD2. The CDR3 runs to 15 residues. J lost 3 bases, V lost 6 bases, and 6 bases had no gene match. The germline gives CDR1 MNHEY, CDR2 SVGAGI. CDR3 coding DNA: TGTGCCAGCAGCTCCGGGACTAGCGGGCTCTACGAGCAGTACTTC. Residues: CASSSGTSGLYEQYF.